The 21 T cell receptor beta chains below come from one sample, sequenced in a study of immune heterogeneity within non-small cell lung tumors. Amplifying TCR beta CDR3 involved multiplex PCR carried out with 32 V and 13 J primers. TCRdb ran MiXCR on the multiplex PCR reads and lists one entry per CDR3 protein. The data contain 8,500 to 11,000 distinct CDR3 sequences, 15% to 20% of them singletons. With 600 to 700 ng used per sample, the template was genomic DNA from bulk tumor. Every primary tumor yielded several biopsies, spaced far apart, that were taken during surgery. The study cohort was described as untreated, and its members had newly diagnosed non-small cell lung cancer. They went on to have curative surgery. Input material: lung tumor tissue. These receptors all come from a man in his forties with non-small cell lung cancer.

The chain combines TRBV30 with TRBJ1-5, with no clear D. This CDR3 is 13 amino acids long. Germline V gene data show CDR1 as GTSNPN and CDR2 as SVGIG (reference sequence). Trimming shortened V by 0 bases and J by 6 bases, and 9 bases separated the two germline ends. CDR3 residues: CAWSVLGSQPQHF. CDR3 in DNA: TGTGCCTGGAGTGTACTAGGAAGTCAGCCCCAGCATTTT.

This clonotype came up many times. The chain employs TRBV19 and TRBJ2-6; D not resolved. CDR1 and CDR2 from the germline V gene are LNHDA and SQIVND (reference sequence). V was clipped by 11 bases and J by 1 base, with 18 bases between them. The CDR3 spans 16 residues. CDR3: CASNDGEPSGANVLTF. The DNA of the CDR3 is TGTGCCTCAAACGACGGCGAGCCTTCTGGGGCCAACGTCCTGACTTTC.

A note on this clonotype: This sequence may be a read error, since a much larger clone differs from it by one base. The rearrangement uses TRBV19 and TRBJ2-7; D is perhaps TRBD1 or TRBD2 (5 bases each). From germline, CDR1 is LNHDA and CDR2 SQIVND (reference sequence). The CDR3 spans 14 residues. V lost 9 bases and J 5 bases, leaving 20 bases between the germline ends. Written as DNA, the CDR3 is TGTGCCAGATACTCCGGGACGGCGCCTGACGAGCAGTACTTC. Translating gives CARYSGTAPDEQYF.

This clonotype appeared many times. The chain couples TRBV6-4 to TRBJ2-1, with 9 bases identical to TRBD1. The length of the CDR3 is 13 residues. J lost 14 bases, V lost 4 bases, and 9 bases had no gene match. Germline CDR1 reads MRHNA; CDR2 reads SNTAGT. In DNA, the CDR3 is TGTGCCAGCAGTGCAGCACCCGGGACAGGGAAGTTCTTC. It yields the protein CASSAAPGTGKFF.

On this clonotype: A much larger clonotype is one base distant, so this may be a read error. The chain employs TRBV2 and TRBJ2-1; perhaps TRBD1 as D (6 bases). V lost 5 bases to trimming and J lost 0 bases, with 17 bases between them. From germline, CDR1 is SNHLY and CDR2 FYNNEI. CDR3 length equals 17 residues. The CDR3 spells CASSRDMGPTSYNEQFF. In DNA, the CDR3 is TGTGCCAGCAGTAGGGACATGGGCCCGACCTCCTACAATGAGCAGTTCTTC.

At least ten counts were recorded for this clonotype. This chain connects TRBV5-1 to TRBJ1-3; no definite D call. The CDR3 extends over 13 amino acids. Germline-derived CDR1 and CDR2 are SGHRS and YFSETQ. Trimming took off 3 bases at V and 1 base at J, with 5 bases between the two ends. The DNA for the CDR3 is TGCGCCAGCAGCTCGTTTTCTGGAAACACCATATATTTT. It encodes CASSSFSGNTIYF.

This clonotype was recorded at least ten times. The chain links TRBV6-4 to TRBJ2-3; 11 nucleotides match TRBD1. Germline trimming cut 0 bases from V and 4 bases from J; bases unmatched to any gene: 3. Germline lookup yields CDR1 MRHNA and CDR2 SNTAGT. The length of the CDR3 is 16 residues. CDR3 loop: CASSDSPGQGADTQYF. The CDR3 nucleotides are TGTGCCAGCAGTGACTCTCCGGGACAGGGGGCAGATACGCAGTATTTT.

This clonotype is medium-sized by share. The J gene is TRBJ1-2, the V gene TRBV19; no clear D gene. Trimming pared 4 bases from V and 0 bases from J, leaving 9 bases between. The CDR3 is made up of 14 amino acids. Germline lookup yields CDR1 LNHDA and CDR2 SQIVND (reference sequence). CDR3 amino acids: CASSSRGTNYGYTF. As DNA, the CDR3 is TGTGCCAGTAGTAGTCGGGGAACTAACTATGGCTACACCTTC.

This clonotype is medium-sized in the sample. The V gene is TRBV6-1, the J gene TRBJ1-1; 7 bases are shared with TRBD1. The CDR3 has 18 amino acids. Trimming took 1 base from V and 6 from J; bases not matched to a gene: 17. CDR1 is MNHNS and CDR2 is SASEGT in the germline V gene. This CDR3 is CASSEVFLTGQSGSEAFF. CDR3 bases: TGTGCCAGCAGTGAAGTGTTCTTAACGGGACAGTCAGGTTCTGAAGCTTTCTTT.

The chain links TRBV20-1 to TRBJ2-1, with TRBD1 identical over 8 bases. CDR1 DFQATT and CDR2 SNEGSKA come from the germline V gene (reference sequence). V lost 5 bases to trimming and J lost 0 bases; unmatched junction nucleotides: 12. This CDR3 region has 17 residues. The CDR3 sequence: CSALTLTGGSSYNEQFF. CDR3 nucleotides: TGCAGTGCTCTTACCCTCACAGGGGGGAGCTCCTACAATGAGCAGTTCTTC.

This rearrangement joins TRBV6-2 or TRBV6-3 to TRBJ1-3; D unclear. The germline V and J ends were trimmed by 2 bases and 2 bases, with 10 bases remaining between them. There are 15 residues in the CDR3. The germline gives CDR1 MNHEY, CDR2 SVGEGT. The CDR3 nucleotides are TGTGCCAGCAGTTACGGAAATGGGCCTGGAAACACCATATATTTT. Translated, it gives CASSYGNGPGNTIYF.

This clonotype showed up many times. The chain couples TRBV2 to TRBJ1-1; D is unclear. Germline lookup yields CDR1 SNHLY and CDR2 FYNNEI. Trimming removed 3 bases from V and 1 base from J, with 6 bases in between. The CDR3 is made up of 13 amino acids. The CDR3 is CASSDWGNTEAFF. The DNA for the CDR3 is TGTGCCAGCAGTGATTGGGGGAACACTGAAGCTTTCTTT.

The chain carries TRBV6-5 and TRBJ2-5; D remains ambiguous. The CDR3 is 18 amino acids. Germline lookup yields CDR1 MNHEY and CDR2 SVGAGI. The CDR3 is CPNVPAVTPPSTWETQYF. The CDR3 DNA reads TGTCCTAACGTGCCAGCAGTGACTCCGCCCTCGACGTGGGAGACCCAGTACTTC.

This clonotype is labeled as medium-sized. CDR3 DNA sequence: TGCAGTGCTTGGACTAGCGGGACCTACGAGCAGTACTTC. This sequence encodes CSAWTSGTYEQYF. This chain connects TRBV20-1 to TRBJ2-7, with 12 bases that match TRBD2. The ends lost 5 bases at V and 2 bases at J; junction bases unmatched: 1. Germline V gene lookup returns CDR1 DFQATT and CDR2 SNEGSKA (reference sequence). The CDR3 loop spans 13 amino acids.

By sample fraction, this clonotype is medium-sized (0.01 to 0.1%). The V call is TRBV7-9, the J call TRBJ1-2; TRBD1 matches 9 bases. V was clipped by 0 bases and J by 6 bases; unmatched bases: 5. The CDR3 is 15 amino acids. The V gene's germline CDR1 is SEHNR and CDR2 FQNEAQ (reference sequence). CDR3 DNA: TGTGCCAGCAGCTTAGCGGTCGGGACAGGGCATGGCTACACCTTC. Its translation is CASSLAVGTGHGYTF.

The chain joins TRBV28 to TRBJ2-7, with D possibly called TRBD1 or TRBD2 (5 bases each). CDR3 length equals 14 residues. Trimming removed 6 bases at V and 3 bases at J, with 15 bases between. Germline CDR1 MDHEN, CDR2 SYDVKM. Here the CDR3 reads CASRGDAVYYEQYF. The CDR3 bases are TGTGCCAGCAGGGGGGACGCCGTCTACTACGAGCAGTACTTC.

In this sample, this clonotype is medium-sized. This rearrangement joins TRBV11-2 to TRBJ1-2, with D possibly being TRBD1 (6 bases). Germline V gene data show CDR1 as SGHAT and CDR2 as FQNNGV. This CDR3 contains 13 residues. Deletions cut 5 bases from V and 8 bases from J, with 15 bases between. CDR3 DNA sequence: TGTGCCAGCAGCCCTTCCCCAGGGGTCGGCTACACCTTC. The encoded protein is CASSPSPGVGYTF.

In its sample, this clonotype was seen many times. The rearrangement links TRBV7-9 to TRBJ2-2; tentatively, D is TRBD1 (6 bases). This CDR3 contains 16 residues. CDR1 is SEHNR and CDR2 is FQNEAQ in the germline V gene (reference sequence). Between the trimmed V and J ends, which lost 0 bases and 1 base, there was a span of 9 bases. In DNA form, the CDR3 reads TGTGCCAGCAGCTTAGCTGCGACAGGGAACACCGGGGAGCTGTTTTTT. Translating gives CASSLAATGNTGELFF.

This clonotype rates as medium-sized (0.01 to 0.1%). The CDR3 reads CASFPGGAGYEQYF. CDR3 sequence (DNA): TGTGCCAGCTTCCCAGGGGGCGCGGGGTACGAGCAGTACTTC. The chain employs TRBV6-1 and TRBJ2-7, with 8 positions matching TRBD1. Unmatched junction bases numbered 10, after V lost 8 bases and J lost 4 bases. This CDR3 has 14 residues. Looked up from germline, CDR1 is MNHNS and CDR2 is SASEGT.

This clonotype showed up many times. CDR3 sequence: CASSLVRLENTGELFF. The CDR3 DNA follows: TGTGCCAGCAGCTTAGTACGACTAGAGAACACCGGGGAGCTGTTTTTT. The chain is built from TRBV11-2 and TRBJ2-2; weak D call: TRBD2 (6 bases). The CDR3 totals 16 residues. Germline-derived CDR1 and CDR2 are SGHAT and FQNNGV. Trimming stripped 1 base from V and 1 base from J, with 10 bases between.

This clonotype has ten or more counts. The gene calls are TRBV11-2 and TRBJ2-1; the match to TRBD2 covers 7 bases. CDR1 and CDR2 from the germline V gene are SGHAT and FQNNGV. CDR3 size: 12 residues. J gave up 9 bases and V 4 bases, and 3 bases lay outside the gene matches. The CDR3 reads CASSSPGGEQFF. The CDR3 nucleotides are TGTGCCAGCAGCTCCCCGGGGGGTGAGCAGTTCTTC.